This T cell receptor beta chain was recorded in a study of shared clonotypes between healthy human individuals (TCRdb year 2020). About the investigation overall: The cohort included three men and a couple of women between 18 and 49 years of age. For each donor, CD4 naive and CD4 memory were each given three plates, CD8 naive was given two plates, and CD8 memory was given one plate. To estimate repertoire size and how much clonotypes are shared between individuals, the study performed deep sequencing of blood TCR repertoires from 4 to 6 healthy adults. Libraries were prepared and TCR repertoires were sequenced by different laboratories using diverse techniques, in order to increase sequencing depth and limit assay-specific biases. Leukapheresis yielded between about 0.9 and 9.5 billion PBMCs per donor. Results the study describes overall, beyond this receptor: Sampling was restricted to blood, and TCR repertoires in tissue are likely to differ from TCR repertoires in blood. Compared with non-shared clonotypes, clonotypes shared by all four sorted-subset donors had higher generation probabilities. Pairwise subsampling led to the expectation that sequencing depth would affect the degree of clonotype sharing among donors. Sharing across several donors was observed for about 5% of naive CD4, under 4% of naive CD8, roughly 2.3% of memory CD4, and over 0.3% of memory CD8 clonotypes. Because the study included only a small number of donors, the genetic and exposure-history diversity represented was limited. Rarefaction of sorted-subset datasets indicated incomplete sequencing despite the large sequencing depth. Naive subsets generally had larger estimated clonotype richness than memory subsets did.

About this clone itself: Its antigen remains undetermined. Per-base quality was not reported, and no clone a single base away is much larger than it.

TCR CDR3 regions were amplified from genomic DNA by multiplex PCR using the deep immunoSEQ assay. Genomic DNA extracted from each cell subset was distributed evenly over all wells of several immunoSEQ 96-well plates, and each plate served as one replicate. For sorted subsets, around 0.2 ug of genomic DNA, equivalent to some 33,000 T cell genomes, went into each replicate PCR. The purified libraries were quantified using a Qubit 3.0 fluorometer, sized with a Bioanalyzer 2100, and then quantified again using the KAPA Library Quantification kit. Each immunoSEQ 96-well plate was sequenced on its own single-read 150-cycle Illumina NextSeq 550 flow cell. On the study's bioinformatics: Because the immunoSEQ output held only junctional sequences and lacked quality scores, the filtering could not match the filtering applied to full-length reads. To assign V/J genes and CDR3, sequences were annotated using PyIR, a Python wrapper for IgBLAST v1.9, with IMGT germline references. Reads were filtered out if the reads had weak V/J assignments (E-value above 1e-6), no CDR3, stop codons, out-of-frame junctions, or ambiguous translated residues. A V3J clonotype was defined by an identical inferred V gene, J gene, and CDR3 amino acid sequence. Percentage overlap between repertoires was calculated by dividing the number of shared unique clonotypes by the size of the smaller repertoire. Three approaches were used to assess repertoire richness: RTK rarefaction, the Chao1 estimator, and Recon v2.1 estimates of unobserved clonotypes. OLGA was used to compute generation probabilities for all TCRbeta clonotypes that the gDNA method yielded from a few donors. This is the immuneACCESS table as TCRdb keeps it, with only in-frame sequences that have V and J called. A part of the clones is gone; compared with another copy, unresolved V genes explain less than half, and the rest is unexplained. V, J and clone size derive from that table, while D and trimming were established from the DNA sequence. The sample has 650,000 to 800,000 clones on record, approximately 90% of them singletons. In total, the top ten clones hold 24% of the sample.

Spanning cysteine to phenylalanine, the CDR3 consists of 16 amino acids. The retained sequence is limited to the CDR3, 48 bases, with the frame set at the first base. The germline V gene sets CDR1 to MGHRA and CDR2 to YSYEKL. Trimming accounts for 0 bases at V and 6 bases at J, while the number of junction bases matched to no gene is 5. CD8 naive samples were CD45RO-negative cells positively selected for CCR7, giving a CD45RA+CCR7+ population that excluded TemRA cells. Donors were healthy HIV-negative adults with no recently reported acute infections or vaccinations. Every donor was a Caucasian adult living in Nashville, Tennessee, USA. Blood was obtained by leukapheresis, after which PBMCs were separated by Ficoll-Histopaque density gradient centrifugation and cryopreserved in liquid nitrogen vapor phase. Purity and quantity of every magnetically sorted T cell population were checked by analytical flow cytometry. From each sorted fraction, genomic DNA was isolated and quantified by UV absorbance on a Nanodrop 2000c.

The clonotype originates from a man aged 25 to 45 in good health. The rearranged segments are TRBV4-1 and TRBJ1-5, with 10 bases matching TRBD1. Material: naive CD8+ T cells sorted from blood. Explained via the paper, the cell subset or site label denotes: CD45RA+CCR7+. The bases read TGCGCCAGCAGCCAAGATCGGACAGGGGGAATTCAGCCCCAGCATTTT. Translated, this is CASSQDRTGGIQPQHF.